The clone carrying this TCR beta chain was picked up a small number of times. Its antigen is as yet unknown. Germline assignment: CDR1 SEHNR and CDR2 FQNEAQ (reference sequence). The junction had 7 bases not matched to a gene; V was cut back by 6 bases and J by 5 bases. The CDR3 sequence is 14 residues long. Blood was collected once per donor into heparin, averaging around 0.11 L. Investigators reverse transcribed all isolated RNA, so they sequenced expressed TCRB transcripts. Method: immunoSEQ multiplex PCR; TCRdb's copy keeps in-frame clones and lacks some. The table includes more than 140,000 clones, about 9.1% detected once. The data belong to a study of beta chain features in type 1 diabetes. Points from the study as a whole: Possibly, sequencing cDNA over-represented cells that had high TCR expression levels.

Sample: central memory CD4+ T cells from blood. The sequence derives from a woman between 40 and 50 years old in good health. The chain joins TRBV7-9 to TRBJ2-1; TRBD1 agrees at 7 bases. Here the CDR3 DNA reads TGTGCCAGCAGACAAGGGGGCCCCAACAATGAGCAGTTCTTC. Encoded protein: CASRQGGPNNEQFF.